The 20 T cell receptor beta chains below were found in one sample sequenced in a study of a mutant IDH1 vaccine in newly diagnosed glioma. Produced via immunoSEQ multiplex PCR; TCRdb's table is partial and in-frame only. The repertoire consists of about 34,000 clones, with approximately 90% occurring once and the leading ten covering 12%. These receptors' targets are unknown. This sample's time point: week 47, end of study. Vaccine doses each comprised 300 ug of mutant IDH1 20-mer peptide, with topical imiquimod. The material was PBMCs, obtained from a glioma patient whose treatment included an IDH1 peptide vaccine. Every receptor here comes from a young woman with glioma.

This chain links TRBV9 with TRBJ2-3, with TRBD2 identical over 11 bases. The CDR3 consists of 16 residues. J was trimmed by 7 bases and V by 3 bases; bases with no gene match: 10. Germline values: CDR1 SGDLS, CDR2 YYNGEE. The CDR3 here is CASSAKTSGGFHTQYF. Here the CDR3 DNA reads TGTGCCAGCAGCGCGAAAACTAGCGGGGGCTTCCATACGCAGTATTTT.

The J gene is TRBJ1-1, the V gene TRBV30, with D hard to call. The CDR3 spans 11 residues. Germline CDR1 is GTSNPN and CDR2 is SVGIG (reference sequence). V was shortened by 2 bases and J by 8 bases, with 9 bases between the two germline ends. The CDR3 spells CAWSPEREAFF. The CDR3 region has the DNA TGTGCCTGGAGTCCGGAACGCGAAGCTTTCTTT.

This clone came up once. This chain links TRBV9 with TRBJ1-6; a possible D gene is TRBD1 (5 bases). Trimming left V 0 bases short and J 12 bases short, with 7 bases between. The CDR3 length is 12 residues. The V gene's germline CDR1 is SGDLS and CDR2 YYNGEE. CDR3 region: CASSVVGGPLHF. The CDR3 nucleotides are TGTGCCAGCAGCGTAGTCGGGGGACCCCTCCACTTT.

CDR3 coding DNA: TGTGCCAGCAGCCCCCGCTGGGACAGGGATAATTCACCCCTCCACTTT. Protein sequence: CASSPRWDRDNSPLHF. The chain recombines TRBV6-6 with TRBJ1-6; 9 bases are shared with TRBD1. J gave up 5 bases and V 6 bases, and 8 bases lay outside the gene matches. Germline assignment: CDR1 MNHNY and CDR2 SVGAGI (reference sequence). The CDR3 length is 16 residues.

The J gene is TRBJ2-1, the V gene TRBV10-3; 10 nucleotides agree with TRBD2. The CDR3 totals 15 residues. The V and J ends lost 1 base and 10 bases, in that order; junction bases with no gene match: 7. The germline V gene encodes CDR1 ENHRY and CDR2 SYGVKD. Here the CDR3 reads CAISELSGGAKEQFF. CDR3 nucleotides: TGTGCCATCAGTGAGTTGAGCGGGGGGGCAAAAGAGCAGTTCTTC.

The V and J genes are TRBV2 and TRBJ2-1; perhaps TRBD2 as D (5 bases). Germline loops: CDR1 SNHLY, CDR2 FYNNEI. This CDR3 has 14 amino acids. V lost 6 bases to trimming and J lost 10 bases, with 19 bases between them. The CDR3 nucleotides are TGTGCCAGCAGGAGGGTGGGTGGGATACAAGAGCAGTTCTTC. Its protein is CASRRVGGIQEQFF.

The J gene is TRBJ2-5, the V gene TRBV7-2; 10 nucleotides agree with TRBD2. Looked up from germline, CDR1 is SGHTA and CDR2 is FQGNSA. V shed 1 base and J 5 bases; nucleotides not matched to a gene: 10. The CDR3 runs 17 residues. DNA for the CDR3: TGTGCCAGCAGCTTAGTCGCTAGCGGGGGCCTCCGGGAGACCCAGTACTTC. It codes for CASSLVASGGLRETQYF.

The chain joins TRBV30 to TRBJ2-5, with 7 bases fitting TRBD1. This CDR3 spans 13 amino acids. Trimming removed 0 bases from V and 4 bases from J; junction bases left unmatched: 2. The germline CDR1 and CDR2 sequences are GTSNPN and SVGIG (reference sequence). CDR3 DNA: TGTGCCTGGAGTGTTAACAGGGGAGAGACCCAGTACTTC. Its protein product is CAWSVNRGETQYF.

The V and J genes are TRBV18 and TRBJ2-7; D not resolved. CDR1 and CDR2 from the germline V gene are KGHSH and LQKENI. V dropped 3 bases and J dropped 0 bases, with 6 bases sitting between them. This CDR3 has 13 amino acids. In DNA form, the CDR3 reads TGTGCCAGCTCACCGGGTCGCTCCTACGAGCAGTACTTC. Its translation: CASSPGRSYEQYF.

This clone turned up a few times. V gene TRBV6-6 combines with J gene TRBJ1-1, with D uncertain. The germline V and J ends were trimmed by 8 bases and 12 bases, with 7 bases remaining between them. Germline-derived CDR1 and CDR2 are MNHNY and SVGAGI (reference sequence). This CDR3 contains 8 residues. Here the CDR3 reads CASGDSFF. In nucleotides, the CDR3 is TGTGCCAGCGGGGATTCTTTCTTT.

CDR3 amino acids: CASTLTPGGITGELFF. The CDR3 DNA reads as TGCGCCAGCACCTTAACCCCGGGGGGGATCACCGGGGAGCTGTTTTTT. This chain uses TRBV5-1 with TRBJ2-2; 8 bases fit TRBD2. CDR1 is SGHRS, CDR2 YFSETQ, per germline. The junction had 11 bases not matched to a gene; V was cut back by 6 bases and J by 4 bases. CDR3 length: 16 residues.

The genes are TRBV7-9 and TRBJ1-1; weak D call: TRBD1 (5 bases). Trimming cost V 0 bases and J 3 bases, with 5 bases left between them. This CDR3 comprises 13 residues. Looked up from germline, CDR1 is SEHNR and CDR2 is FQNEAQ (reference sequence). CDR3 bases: TGTGCCAGCAGCTTAGCGGGACACACTGAAGCTTTCTTT. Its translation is CASSLAGHTEAFF.

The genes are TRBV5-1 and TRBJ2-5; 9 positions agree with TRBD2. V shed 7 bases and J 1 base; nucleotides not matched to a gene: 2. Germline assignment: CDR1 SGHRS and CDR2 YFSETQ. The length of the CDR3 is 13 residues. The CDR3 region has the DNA TGCGCCAGCCGACTAGCGGCCCAAGAGACCCAGTACTTC. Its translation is CASRLAAQETQYF.

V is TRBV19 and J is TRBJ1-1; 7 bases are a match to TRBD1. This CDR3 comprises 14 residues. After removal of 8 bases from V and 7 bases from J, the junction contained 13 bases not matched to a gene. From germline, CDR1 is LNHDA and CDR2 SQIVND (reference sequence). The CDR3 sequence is CASGRGGAGSEAFF. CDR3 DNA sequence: TGTGCCAGTGGGAGAGGGGGCGCGGGGAGTGAAGCTTTCTTT.

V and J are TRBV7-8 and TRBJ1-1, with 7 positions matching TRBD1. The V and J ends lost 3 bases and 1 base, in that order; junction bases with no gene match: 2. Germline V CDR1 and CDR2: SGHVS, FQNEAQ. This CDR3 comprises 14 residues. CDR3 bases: TGTGCCAGCAGCTTTTGGGACAGGAACACTGAAGCTTTCTTT. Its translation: CASSFWDRNTEAFF.

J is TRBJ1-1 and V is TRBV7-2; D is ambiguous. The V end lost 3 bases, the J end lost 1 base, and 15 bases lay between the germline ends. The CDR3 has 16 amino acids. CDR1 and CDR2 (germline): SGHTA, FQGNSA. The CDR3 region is CASSFIHGLPNTEAFF. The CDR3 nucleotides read TGTGCCAGCAGCTTCATCCATGGACTGCCGAACACTGAAGCTTTCTTT. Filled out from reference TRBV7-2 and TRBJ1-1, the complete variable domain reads GAGVSQSPSNKVTEKGKDVELRCDPISGHTALYWYRQSLGQGLEFLIYFQGNSAPDKSGLPSDRFSAERTGGSVSTLTIQRTQQEDSAVYLCASSFIHGLPNTEAFFGQGTRLTVV.

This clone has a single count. CDR3 in DNA: TGTGCCAGCAGTAGATCGGGCAATCAGCCCCAGCATTTT. Protein product: CASSRSGNQPQHF. The rearrangement uses TRBV5-4 and TRBJ1-5; unclear D gene. The CDR3 length is 13 residues. Trimming cost V 5 bases and J 2 bases, with 8 bases left between them. Germline V lookup: CDR1 SGHNT, CDR2 YYREEE (reference sequence). The variable domain in full, with the rest retrieved from reference TRBV5-4 and TRBJ1-5, is ETGVTQSPTHLIKTRGQQVTLRCSSQSGHNTVSWYQQALGQGPQFIFQYYREEENGRGNFPPRFSGLQFPNYSSELNVNALELDDSALYLCASSRSGNQPQHFGDGTRLSIL.

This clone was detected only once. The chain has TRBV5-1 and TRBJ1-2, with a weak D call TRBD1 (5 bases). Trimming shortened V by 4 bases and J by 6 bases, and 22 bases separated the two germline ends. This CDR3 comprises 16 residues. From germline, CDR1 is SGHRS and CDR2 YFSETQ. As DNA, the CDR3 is TGCGCCAGCAGCCCGATCCCCACCCTTCAGGGCCATGGCTACACCTTC. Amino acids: CASSPIPTLQGHGYTF.

The CDR3 protein is CASSGPYGPLHF. Here the CDR3 DNA reads TGTGCCAGCTCCGGCCCCTACGGACCCCTCCACTTT. This chain links TRBV6-1 with TRBJ1-6; D gene ambiguous. CDR3 length equals 12 residues. Deletions cut 8 bases from V and 12 bases from J, with 14 bases between. The germline V gene has CDR1 MNHNS and CDR2 SASEGT.

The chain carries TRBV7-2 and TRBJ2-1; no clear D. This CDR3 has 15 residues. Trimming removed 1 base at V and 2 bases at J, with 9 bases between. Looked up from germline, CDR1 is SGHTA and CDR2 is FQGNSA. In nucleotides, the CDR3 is TGTGCCAGCAGCTTAGACGGTCCTACCTACAATGAGCAGTTCTTC. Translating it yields CASSLDGPTYNEQFF.